These T cell receptor beta chains were read from a single sample in a study of monozygotic twins with inflammatory bowel disease. No DNA is given; TCRdb re-called the 5' RACE reads and lists each CDR3 protein once. The repertoire table contains 400,000 to 500,000 distinct CDR3 sequences. The material sequenced was blood. The receptors shown here come from a human donor with ulcerative colitis or Crohn's disease, or a healthy co-twin of an affected twin (not recorded which). Both conserved end residues are part of each CDR3.

V: TRBV6-2/TRBV6-3
J: TRBJ2-7
CDR3: CASSTPSGRAFYEQYF

V: TRBV4-1
J: TRBJ1-1
CDR3: CASSLGGIDTEAFF

V: TRBV4-1
J: TRBJ2-7
CDR3: CASSQLTGAPSYEQYF

V: TRBV28
J: TRBJ2-3
CDR3: CASSFPPRDRANSSTDTQYF

V: TRBV7-9
J: TRBJ2-3
CDR3: CASSPRQGRDTDTQYF

V: TRBV29-1
J: TRBJ2-1
CDR3: CSVGGEYNEQFF

V: TRBV7-2
J: TRBJ2-7
CDR3: CASSLDSGGTSYEQYF

V: TRBV2
J: TRBJ2-3
CDR3: CASSSLGLSTDTQYF

V: TRBV11-2
J: TRBJ2-5
CDR3: CASSLEGPSGNYQETQYF

V: TRBV14
J: TRBJ2-1
CDR3: CASSQELSPFYNEQFF

V: TRBV5-1
J: TRBJ2-1
CDR3: CASSFPAGGSSPSYNEQFF

V: TRBV7-9
J: TRBJ2-1
CDR3: CATTPLAGNEQFF

V: TRBV7-2
J: TRBJ1-1
CDR3: CASSLGAGPDTEAFF